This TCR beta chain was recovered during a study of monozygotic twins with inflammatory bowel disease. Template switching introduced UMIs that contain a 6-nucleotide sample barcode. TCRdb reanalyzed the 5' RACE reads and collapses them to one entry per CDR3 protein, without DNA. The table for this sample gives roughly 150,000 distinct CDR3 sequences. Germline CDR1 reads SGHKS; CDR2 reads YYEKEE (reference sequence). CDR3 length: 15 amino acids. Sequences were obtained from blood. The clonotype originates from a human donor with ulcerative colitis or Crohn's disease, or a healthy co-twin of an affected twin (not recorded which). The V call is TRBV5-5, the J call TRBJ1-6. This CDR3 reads CASSVTGSYNSPLHF.